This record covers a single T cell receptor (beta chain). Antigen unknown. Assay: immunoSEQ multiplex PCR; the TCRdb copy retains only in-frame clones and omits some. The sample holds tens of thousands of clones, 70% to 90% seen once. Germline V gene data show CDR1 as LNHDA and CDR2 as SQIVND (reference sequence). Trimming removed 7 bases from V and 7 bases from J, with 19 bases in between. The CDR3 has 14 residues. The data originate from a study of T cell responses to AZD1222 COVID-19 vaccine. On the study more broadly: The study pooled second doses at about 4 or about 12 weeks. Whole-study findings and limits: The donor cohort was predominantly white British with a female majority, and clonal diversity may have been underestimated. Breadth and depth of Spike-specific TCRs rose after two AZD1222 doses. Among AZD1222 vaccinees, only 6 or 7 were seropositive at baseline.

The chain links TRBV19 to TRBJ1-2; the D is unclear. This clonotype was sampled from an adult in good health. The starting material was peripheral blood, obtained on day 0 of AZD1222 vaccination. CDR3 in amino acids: CASTTHSGLGGYTF. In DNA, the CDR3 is TGTGCCAGTACTACCCACAGTGGCCTGGGTGGCTACACCTTC.